This T cell receptor beta chain emerged from a study of blood T cell repertoires in COVID-19. Overall study context: Material from acute and convalescent COVID-19 was sourced from the United States, Italy and Spain. PBMCs, B-cell-depleted T cells, or T cells provided the cDNA or gDNA that made up the material.

How the authors handled the data: How many nucleated cells were present was estimated from reference gene primer amplification. Sequencing was performed with immunoSEQ multiplex PCR; in TCRdb, only in-frame clones are kept and a portion is missing. The DNA was the basis for D and trimming; V, J and clone size are from that table. The sample lists 150,000 or so clones, 81% occurring once. Germline assignment: CDR1 LNHDA and CDR2 SQIVND (reference sequence). The CDR3 contains 15 residues. The V and J ends lost 4 bases and 3 bases, in that order; junction bases with no gene match: 6. The sample holds a few counts of this clone.

Sequencing was done on a sample of peripheral blood. The rearrangement links TRBV19 to TRBJ2-5, with 9 bases aligning to TRBD2. The sequence was obtained from a human donor with acute or convalescent COVID-19. The donor label of this sample is uncertain. This CDR3 is CASSRLAGFEETQYF. CDR3 in DNA: TGTGCCAGTAGTAGGCTAGCGGGATTTGAAGAGACCCAGTACTTC.